This T cell receptor beta chain derives from a study of T-cell reconstitution after alpha-beta-depleted transplantation in children. Preparation of the TCRbeta library was carried out with unique molecular identifiers. Using its own MiXCR run on the PCR reads, TCRdb lists one record per CDR3 protein. The sample holds around 380,000 distinct CDR3 sequences; about a tenth are singletons and the top ten take 4.5% to 6%. CDR3 length equals 12 residues. Germline-derived CDR1 and CDR2 are ENHRY and SYGVKD. The ends were cut back, 6 bases at V and 3 bases at J, with 8 bases in the middle. The sample holds many counts of this clonotype.

This TCR derives from a human donor who donated a stem cell graft to a child with acute myeloid leukemia. This chain links TRBV10-3 with TRBJ1-2, with D perhaps matching TRBD1 (5 bases). This sample comprised PBMCs from the stem cell graft donor, obtained from the stem cell graft. The CDR3 is CAISSTDYGYTF. CDR3 coding DNA: TGTGCCATCAGCTCGACAGACTATGGCTACACCTTC.